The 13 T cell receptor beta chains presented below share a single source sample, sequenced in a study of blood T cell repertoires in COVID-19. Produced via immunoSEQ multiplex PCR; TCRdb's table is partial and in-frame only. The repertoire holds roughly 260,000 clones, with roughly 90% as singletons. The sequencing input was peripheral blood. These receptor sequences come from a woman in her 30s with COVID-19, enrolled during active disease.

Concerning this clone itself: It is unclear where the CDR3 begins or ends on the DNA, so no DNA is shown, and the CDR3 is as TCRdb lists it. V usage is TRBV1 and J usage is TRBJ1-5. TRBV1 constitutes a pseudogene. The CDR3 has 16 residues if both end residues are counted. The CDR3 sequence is CTSSLLWGGGNQPQHF.

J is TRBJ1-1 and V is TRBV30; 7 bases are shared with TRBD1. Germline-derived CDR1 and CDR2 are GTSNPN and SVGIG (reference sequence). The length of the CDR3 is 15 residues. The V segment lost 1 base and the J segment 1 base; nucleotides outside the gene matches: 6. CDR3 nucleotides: TGTGCCTGGAGTGATCTCGCAGGGGGGAACACTGAAGCTTTCTTT. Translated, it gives CAWSDLAGGNTEAFF.

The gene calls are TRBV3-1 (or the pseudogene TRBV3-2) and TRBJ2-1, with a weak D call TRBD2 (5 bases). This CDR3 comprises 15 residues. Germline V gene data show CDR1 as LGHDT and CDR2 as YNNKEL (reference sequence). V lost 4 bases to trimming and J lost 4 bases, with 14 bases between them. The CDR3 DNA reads TGTGCCAGCAGCCCCACCCCGGGATCTTACAATGAGCAGTTCTTC. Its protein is CASSPTPGSYNEQFF.

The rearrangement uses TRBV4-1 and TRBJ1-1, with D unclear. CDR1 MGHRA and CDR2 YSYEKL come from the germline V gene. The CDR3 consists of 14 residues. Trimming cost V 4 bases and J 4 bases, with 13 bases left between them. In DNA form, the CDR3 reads TGCGCCAGCAGCCTGAATCGGGATCTCACTGAAGCTTTCTTT. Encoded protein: CASSLNRDLTEAFF.

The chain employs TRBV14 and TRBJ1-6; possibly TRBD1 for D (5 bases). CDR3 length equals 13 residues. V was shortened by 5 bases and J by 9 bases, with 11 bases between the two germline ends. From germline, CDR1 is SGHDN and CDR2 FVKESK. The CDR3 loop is CASSSQGGSPLHF. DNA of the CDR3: TGTGCCAGCAGCTCCCAGGGAGGTTCACCCCTCCACTTT.

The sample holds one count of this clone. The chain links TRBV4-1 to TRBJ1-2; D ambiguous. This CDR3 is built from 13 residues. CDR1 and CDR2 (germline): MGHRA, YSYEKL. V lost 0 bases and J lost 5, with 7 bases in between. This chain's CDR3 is CASSQERTYGYTF. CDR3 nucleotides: TGCGCCAGCAGCCAAGAGCGTACGTATGGCTACACCTTC.

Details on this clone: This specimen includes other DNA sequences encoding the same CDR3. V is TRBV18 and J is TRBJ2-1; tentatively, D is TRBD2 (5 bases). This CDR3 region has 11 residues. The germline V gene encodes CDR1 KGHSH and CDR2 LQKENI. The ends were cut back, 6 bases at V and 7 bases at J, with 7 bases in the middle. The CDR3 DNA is TGTGCCAGCTCCCCGGGGAATGAGCAGTTCTTC. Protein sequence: CASSPGNEQFF.

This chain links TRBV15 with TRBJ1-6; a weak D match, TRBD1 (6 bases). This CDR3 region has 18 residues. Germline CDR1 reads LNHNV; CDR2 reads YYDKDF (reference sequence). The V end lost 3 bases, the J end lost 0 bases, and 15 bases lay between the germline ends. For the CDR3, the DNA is TGTGCCACCAGCAGGTTTGGGGGGGCGAGCTCCTATAATTCACCCCTCCACTTT. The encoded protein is CATSRFGGASSYNSPLHF.

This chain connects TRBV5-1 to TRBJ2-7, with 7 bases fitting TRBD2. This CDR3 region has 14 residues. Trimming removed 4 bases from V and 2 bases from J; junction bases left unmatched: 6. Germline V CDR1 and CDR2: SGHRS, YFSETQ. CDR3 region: CASSGGGFPYEQYF. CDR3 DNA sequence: TGCGCCAGCAGCGGGGGAGGGTTTCCCTACGAGCAGTACTTC.

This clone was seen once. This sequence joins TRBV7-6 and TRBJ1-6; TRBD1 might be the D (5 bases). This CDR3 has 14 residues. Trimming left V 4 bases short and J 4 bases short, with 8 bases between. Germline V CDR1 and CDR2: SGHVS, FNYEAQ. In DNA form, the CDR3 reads TGTGCCAGCAGCTCTTCAGGGTATAATTCACCCCTCCACTTT. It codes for CASSSSGYNSPLHF.

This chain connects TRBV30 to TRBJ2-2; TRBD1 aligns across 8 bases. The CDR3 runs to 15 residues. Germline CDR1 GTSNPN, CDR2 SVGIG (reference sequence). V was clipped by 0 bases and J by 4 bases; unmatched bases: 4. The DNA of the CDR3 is TGTGCCTGGAGTGTTCGGACAGGGTCCACCGGGGAGCTGTTTTTT. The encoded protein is CAWSVRTGSTGELFF.

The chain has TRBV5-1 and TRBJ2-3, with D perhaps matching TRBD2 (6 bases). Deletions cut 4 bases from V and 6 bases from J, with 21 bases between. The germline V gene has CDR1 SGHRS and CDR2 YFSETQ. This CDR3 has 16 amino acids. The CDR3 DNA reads TGCGCCAGCAGCCTCAGAATAGCGGCTCTTGAGGATACGCAGTATTTT. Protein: CASSLRIAALEDTQYF.

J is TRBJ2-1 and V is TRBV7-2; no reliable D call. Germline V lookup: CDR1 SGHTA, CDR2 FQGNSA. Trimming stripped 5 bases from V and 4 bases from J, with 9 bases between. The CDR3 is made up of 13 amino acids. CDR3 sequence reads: CASSQTQYNEQFF. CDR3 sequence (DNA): TGTGCCAGCAGCCAAACCCAGTACAATGAGCAGTTCTTC.